The rows below give T cell receptor beta chains drawn from one sample of a study of T cells after yellow fever vaccination. TCRdb redid the calling of the 5' RACE reads with MiXCR, one entry per CDR3 protein. The sample carries some 500,000 distinct CDR3 sequences, about 14% recorded once. Source: PBMCs, taken on the day of the yellow fever booster vaccination. The receptors stem from a man in his thirties or forties who received the YFV17D yellow fever vaccine. Each CDR3 is given with its conserved first and last residue. The order of the fields is clone size, J gene, D gene, V gene, CDR3 DNA, CDR3 protein. A D gene is named only where the DNA matches it firmly. The listing skips clone size in some rows; elsewhere it reads once, few, many or a size class.

- | TRBJ1-2 | TRBD1 | TRBV24-1 | TGTGCCACCAGTGATCATACAGGGGATGGCTACACCTTC | CATSDHTGDGYTF
few | TRBJ1-6 | - | TRBV4-3 | TGCGCCAGCAGCCAAAATGGCGCCCCGGGACAATATAATTCACCCCTCCACTTT | CASSQNGAPGQYNSPLHF
few | TRBJ2-5 | - | TRBV19 | TGTGCCAGTAGTATCCCCGGGATACAAGAGACCCAGTACTTC | CASSIPGIQETQYF
- | TRBJ2-1 | TRBD2 | TRBV19 | TGTGCCAGTAGTGTTAGCGGGAGGCAGACCTACAATGAGCAGTTCTTC | CASSVSGRQTYNEQFF
many | TRBJ2-5 | TRBD2 | TRBV20-1 | TGCAGTGCTAGGGTAGCGGGATTAGCAGAGACCCAGTACTTC | CSARVAGLAETQYF
- | TRBJ2-3 | TRBD1 | TRBV6-1 | TGTGCCAGCAGTGAACCCCGGGACAGCAGAGTTCCAGATACGCAGTATTTT | CASSEPRDSRVPDTQYF
- | TRBJ2-7 | - | TRBV6-5 | TGTGCCAGCAGTTACACGGACAGTTCCTACGAGCAGTACTTC | CASSYTDSSYEQYF
- | TRBJ2-5 | TRBD1 | TRBV13 | TGTGCCAGCAGCTTAATGAGGACAGGGGGCGTAGAGACCCAGTACTTC | CASSLMRTGGVETQYF
- | TRBJ2-7 | - | TRBV6-5 | TGTGCCAGCAGTTACGACGCCAGCTACGAGCAGTACTTC | CASSYDASYEQYF
- | TRBJ1-4 | TRBD1 | TRBV9 | TGTGCCAGCAGCGAACGACCGGGACAGAATGAAAAACTGTTTTTT | CASSERPGQNEKLFF
- | TRBJ2-5 | TRBD2 | TRBV20-1 | TGCAGTGCGCTCGTACTAGCGGGAGCCAAGTACTTC | CSALVLAGAKYF
many | TRBJ2-7 | - | TRBV29-1 | TGCAGCGTTGGCCAGGCAACCTACGAGCAGTACTTC | CSVGQATYEQYF
many | TRBJ2-1 | TRBD2 | TRBV12-3/TRBV12-4 | TGTGCCAGTATAGCGGGAAGCTACAATGAGCAGTTCTTC | CASIAGSYNEQFF
- | TRBJ2-7 | TRBD2 | TRBV12-3/TRBV12-4 | TGTGCCAGCAGTAAGACTAGCGGGAGGGCCCCCTACGAGCAGTACTTC | CASSKTSGRAPYEQYF
few | TRBJ2-5 | TRBD2 | TRBV20-1 | TGCAGTGCTAACTCCGGGAGGGGTTTCCCTCCAGAGACCCAGTACTTC | CSANSGRGFPPETQYF
few | TRBJ2-4 | TRBD1 | TRBV5-4 | TGTGCCAGCAGCGACAGGGTCCATCCCAAAAACATTCAGTACTTC | CASSDRVHPKNIQYF
- | TRBJ2-1 | TRBD1 | TRBV9 | TGTGCCAGCGGATTGACAGGGGGAGGAACAGAAGAGCAGTTCTTC | CASGLTGGGTEEQFF
- | TRBJ2-1 | TRBD2 | TRBV5-1 | TGCGCCAGCAGCCTCCCAAGTAGCGGGACCTACAATGAGCAGTTCTTC | CASSLPSSGTYNEQFF
- | TRBJ2-2 | - | TRBV6-1 | TGTGCCAGCAGCCCCCCCAGGGCAGGGGAGAACACCGGGGAGCTGTTTTTT | CASSPPRAGENTGELFF
- | TRBJ2-1 | - | TRBV27 | TGTGCCAGCACACTTAAGGGGAGTATCAATGAGCAGTTCTTC | CASTLKGSINEQFF
few | TRBJ2-1 | - | TRBV30 | TGTGCCTGGAGTGTTTTGAATGAGCAGTTCTTC | CAWSVLNEQFF
- | TRBJ2-1 | - | TRBV7-2 | TGTGCCAGCAGCTTAGTGTTGGGTGAGCAGTTCTTC | CASSLVLGEQFF
- | TRBJ2-5 | TRBD1 | TRBV5-1 | TGCGCCAGCAGCGCCCTTCCGACAGGGGGAGAGACCCAGTACTTC | CASSALPTGGETQYF
- | TRBJ2-7 | TRBD2 | TRBV12-3/TRBV12-4 | TGTGCCAGCAGTTTATCCGGGACTAGCATCTACGAGCAGTACTTC | CASSLSGTSIYEQYF
- | TRBJ1-4 | - | TRBV5-1 | TGCGCCAGCAGCGTATCCGGGACACCTAATGAAAAACTGTTTTTT | CASSVSGTPNEKLFF
- | TRBJ2-7 | - | TRBV7-9 | TGTGCCAGCAGCTTAAATCCGGGACTCGGAGACGAGCAGTACTTC | CASSLNPGLGDEQYF
- | TRBJ1-1 | - | TRBV12-3/TRBV12-4 | TGTGCCAGCAGTCAAGTGGGTGAAGCTTTCTTT | CASSQVGEAFF
- | TRBJ2-7 | - | TRBV19 | TGTGCCAGTGGAGCGGCAGGGGCCCCCTACGAGCAGTACTTC | CASGAAGAPYEQYF
few | TRBJ2-7 | - | TRBV20-1 | TGCAGTGCTCCCCGACCTGGGACTTACGAGCAGTACTTC | CSAPRPGTYEQYF
- | TRBJ2-7 | TRBD2 | TRBV7-2 | TGTGCCAGCAGCTTAGTGACTAGCGGGAGCCGCCCCTACGAGCAGTACTTC | CASSLVTSGSRPYEQYF
- | TRBJ2-1 | TRBD2 | TRBV19 | TGTGCCAGTAAGAGTCTAAGTCGGCTAGCGGGGGATGAGCAGTTCTTC | CASKSLSRLAGDEQFF
- | TRBJ2-7 | TRBD2 | TRBV6-5 | TGTGCCAGTAGCAACGCGGGAGGGAGCTCCTACGAGCAGTACTTC | CASSNAGGSSYEQYF
few | TRBJ2-3 | TRBD2 | TRBV5-1 | TGCGCCAGCAGCGTCGGGACTAGCGTTAACACAGATACGCAGTATTTT | CASSVGTSVNTDTQYF
few | TRBJ2-7 | TRBD1 | TRBV5-4 | TGTGCCAGCAGGGGGGGGACAGGGATTACCTACGAGCAGTACTTC | CASRGGTGITYEQYF
many | TRBJ2-3 | TRBD2 | TRBV5-5 | TGTGCCAGCAGCACCGGGACTAGCGGGACCTCGGGCCCAGATACGCAGTATTTT | CASSTGTSGTSGPDTQYF
few | TRBJ2-1 | TRBD2 | TRBV19 | TGTGCCAGTAGTAAGCCCTTATTAGCGGGAGGGCCGGGAGAGCAGTTCTTC | CASSKPLLAGGPGEQFF
few | TRBJ2-7 | - | TRBV12-3/TRBV12-4 | TGTGCCAGCAGTTTTTACAAATCCTACGAGCAGTACTTC | CASSFYKSYEQYF
- | TRBJ1-5 | - | TRBV7-9 | TGTGCCAGCAGCCCACTCGAGGTAATCTCGCCCCAGCATTTT | CASSPLEVISPQHF
few | TRBJ2-7 | - | TRBV5-7 | TGTGCCAGCAGGGGCGGGTGGGGATGCCTCAACTACGAGCAGTACTTC | CASRGGWGCLNYEQYF
- | TRBJ2-3 | TRBD1 | TRBV5-5 | TGTGCCACCTCACAGGGGAGAACAGATACGCAGTATTTT | CATSQGRTDTQYF
- | TRBJ2-1 | - | TRBV6-6 | TGTGCCAGCAGCCCCCAACGACTAAATGAGCAGTTCTTC | CASSPQRLNEQFF
- | TRBJ2-5 | - | TRBV5-5 | TGTGCCAGCATACCCGGGCCCCAAGAGACCCAGTACTTC | CASIPGPQETQYF
- | TRBJ2-7 | - | TRBV29-1 | TGCAGCGTTGGGGGGGGTAGGGGGAACTCCTACGAGCAGTACTTC | CSVGGGRGNSYEQYF
- | TRBJ2-7 | - | TRBV21-1 | TGTGCCAGCAACTCGCGCCCGGGGGCAGAGGACACGACGCTACCCCGGGAGCAGTACTTC | CASNSRPGAEDTTLPREQYF
- | TRBJ2-7 | - | TRBV11-2 | TGTGCCAGCAGCCCTTATGTGAAGGGCAGGGGCTACGAGCAGTACTTC | CASSPYVKGRGYEQYF
few | TRBJ2-1 | - | TRBV7-2 | TGTGCCAGCAGCTTTGGGACTTCTAGCTCCTACAATGAGCAGTTCTTC | CASSFGTSSSYNEQFF